This TCR beta chain originates from a study of spatial heterogeneity in lung cancer. Study summary: A unique TCR and UMI combination showed up more than ten times in raw reads, on average. Study results and caveats: The study found that expanded intratumoral alpha and beta TCR counts tracked tumor mutation counts. Quantities of ubiquitous and regional expanded TCRs paralleled ubiquitous and regional nonsynonymous mutations, respectively.

This clonotype is classed as medium-sized. The antigen remains undetermined. The time point here: sample taken at primary tumor resection. Untreated early-stage non-small cell lung cancer patients, approximately 76 in total, were the donors. The study tagged each TCR cDNA molecule with a unique molecular identifier. Using its own MiXCR run on the 5' RACE reads, TCRdb lists one record per CDR3 protein. The data contain 5,000 or so distinct CDR3 sequences, 22% of them singletons. V lost 6 bases to trimming and J lost 7 bases; unmatched junction nucleotides: 11. This CDR3 region has 17 residues. The receptor comes from a male donor with early-stage non-small cell lung cancer. The chain uses TRBV12-3 or TRBV12-4 and TRBJ2-2, with 13 bases that match TRBD2. This specimen consisted of lung tumor tissue, obtained at surgery. The CDR3 sequence is CASSHTSGRAFGGELFF. The CDR3 nucleotides are TGTGCCAGCAGCCACACTAGCGGGAGGGCCTTCGGCGGGGAGCTGTTTTTT.